Shown below are 7 T cell receptor beta chains from a single sample sequenced in a study of cytomegalovirus exposure and HLA in healthy donors. PCR primers comprised 60 Vbeta and 13 Jbeta primers. TCRdb keeps only in-frame clones here, not all; method: immunoSEQ multiplex PCR. Among fewer than 200,000 clones listed, roughly 86% were seen once. The sample comprised PBMCs. All receptors derive from a man aged 40-55 years in good health and CMV-seropositive.

This clone turned up a few times. V and J are TRBV5-5 and TRBJ2-2; no firm D call. There are 14 residues in the CDR3. The V end was cut by 4 bases, the J end by 7 bases, with 14 bases between. The germline gives CDR1 SGHKS, CDR2 YYEKEE (reference sequence). CDR3: CASSPFATGGELFF. The CDR3 DNA is TGTGCCAGCAGCCCCTTTGCAACGGGCGGGGAGCTGTTTTTT.

The V gene is TRBV19, the J gene TRBJ2-7; TRBD2 aligns across 15 bases. Trimming cost V 4 bases and J 4 bases; bases outside gene matches: 5. CDR1 and CDR2 from the germline V gene are LNHDA and SQIVND (reference sequence). This CDR3 has 16 residues. CDR3 sequence (DNA): TGTGCCAGTAGTACCGGGACTAGCGGGAGGTCGTACGAGCAGTACTTC. Translating it yields CASSTGTSGRSYEQYF.

The chain combines TRBV11-2 with TRBJ2-7; possibly TRBD2 for D (5 bases). Germline V gene data show CDR1 as SGHAT and CDR2 as FQNNGV. The CDR3 spans 14 residues. Deletions cut 5 bases from V and 5 bases from J, with 16 bases between. The CDR3 reads CASSAIEGFHEQYF. The CDR3 region has the DNA TGTGCCAGCAGCGCAATCGAGGGATTCCACGAGCAGTACTTC.

This clone has only a few counts. CDR3 in amino acids: CASGFLLLNGVYRGGFTEAFF. The DNA for the CDR3 is TGTGCTAGTGGTTTCCTACTCCTAAACGGGGTATACAGGGGAGGATTCACTGAAGCTTTCTTT. This chain links TRBV12-5 with TRBJ1-1; 7 bases match TRBD1. Germline V lookup: CDR1 LGHNT, CDR2 FRNRAP. Germline trimming cut 3 bases from V and 4 bases from J; bases unmatched to any gene: 26. CDR3 length: 21 residues. The complete variable domain, with remaining parts taken from reference TRBV12-5 and TRBJ1-1, reads DARVTQTPRHKVTEMGQEVTMRCQPILGHNTVFWYRQTMMQGLELLAYFRNRAPLDDSGMPKDRFSAEMPDATLATLKIQPSEPRDSAVYFCASGFLLLNGVYRGGFTEAFFGQGTRLTVV.

The rearrangement uses TRBV4-3 and TRBJ2-7; 7 positions agree with TRBD2. Trimming removed 6 bases from V and 6 bases from J; junction bases left unmatched: 8. This CDR3 has 13 residues. Looked up from germline, CDR1 is LGHNA and CDR2 is YSLEER. The CDR3 sequence: CASRDRGVGEQYF. DNA of the CDR3: TGCGCCAGCAGGGATCGGGGGGTAGGCGAGCAGTACTTC.

This chain links TRBV19 with TRBJ2-3; 7 bases line up with TRBD1. J gave up 2 bases and V 3 bases, and 11 bases lay outside the gene matches. This CDR3 has 17 residues. CDR1 and CDR2 (germline): LNHDA, SQIVND (reference sequence). CDR3 nucleotide sequence: TGTGCCAGTAGTATGGGACAGCGTATGGGACCCACAGATACGCAGTATTTT. Translation gives CASSMGQRMGPTDTQYF.

V usage is TRBV10-3 and J usage is TRBJ1-1; TRBD1 matches at 7 bases. Germline V gives CDR1 ENHRY, CDR2 SYGVKD. Losses at the gene ends were 3 bases for V and 6 bases for J; bases not matched to a gene: 10. CDR3 length equals 15 residues. DNA of the CDR3: TGTGCCATCAGTGACCCGTTAGGGGGCGCGTCTGAAGCTTTCTTT. The encoded protein is CAISDPLGGASEAFF.